The 31 T cell receptor beta chains below come from one sample, sequenced in a study of T cell responses to AZD1222 COVID-19 vaccine. Profiled with immunoSEQ multiplex PCR; TCRdb holds only in-frame clones, not every one. This repertoire shows roughly 110,000 clones, about 90% found once; its top ten account for about 8.1%. The source material was peripheral blood, sampled 28 days after the second AZD1222 dose. Receptors were obtained from an adult who received the AZD1222 COVID-19 vaccine.

CDR3 sequence (DNA): TGTGCCAGCAGTTTATCGGGAGCGGCGATCTATGGCTACACCTTC. Its translation is CASSLSGAAIYGYTF. J is TRBJ1-2 and V is TRBV5-4, with D uncertain. CDR1 SGHNT and CDR2 YYREEE come from the germline V gene (reference sequence). This CDR3 contains 15 residues. With 5 bases removed from V and 4 bases from J, the gap between germline ends came to 18 bases.

The chain joins TRBV6-1 to TRBJ2-7; D gene uncertain. This CDR3 contains 14 residues. With 2 bases removed from V and 3 bases from J, the gap between germline ends came to 11 bases. CDR1 is MNHNS and CDR2 is SASEGT in the germline V gene. CDR3 region: CASSEREVIYEQYF. The CDR3 coding sequence is TGTGCCAGCAGTGAAAGGGAAGTGATCTACGAGCAGTACTTC.

This clone occurred a few times. The CDR3 protein is CASSSLELAGTKKSYNEQFF. The CDR3 DNA reads TGTGCCAGCAGCTCCCTAGAGCTAGCGGGAACAAAGAAATCCTACAATGAGCAGTTCTTC. The rearrangement uses TRBV7-6 and TRBJ2-1; 9 positions agree with TRBD2. Germline V gene data show CDR1 as SGHVS and CDR2 as FNYEAQ. This CDR3 has 20 residues. V was pared by 4 bases and J by 1 base, with 17 bases of the junction left unmatched.

Concerning this clone: Other DNA sequences in this sample translate to the same CDR3. CDR3 nucleotide sequence: TGTGCCAGCAGCCCCGGGGAGCGGGGGATTGAACAGTTCTTC. This sequence encodes CASSPGERGIEQFF. The rearrangement links TRBV5-6 to TRBJ2-1; TRBD2 matches 8 bases. CDR3 length equals 14 residues. Losses at the gene ends were 4 bases for V and 13 bases for J; bases not matched to a gene: 13. CDR1 SGHDT and CDR2 YYEEEE come from the germline V gene.

The chain links TRBV2 to TRBJ2-7; the D is unclear. V was shortened by 6 bases and J by 4 bases, with 7 bases between the two germline ends. Germline loops: CDR1 SNHLY, CDR2 FYNNEI. CDR3 length: 11 residues. CDR3 residues: CASRATYEQYF. The CDR3 DNA reads as TGTGCCAGCAGGGCAACGTACGAGCAGTACTTC.

The V gene is TRBV5-8, the J gene TRBJ2-1; 11 bases map to TRBD1. This CDR3 contains 15 residues. J lost 6 bases, V lost 1 base, and 3 bases had no gene match. The germline gives CDR1 SGHTS, CDR2 YDEGEE. The CDR3 nucleotides read TGTGCCAGCAGCTTGAAAGGGACAGGGGGCAATGAGCAGTTCTTC. Translating gives CASSLKGTGGNEQFF.

The chain joins TRBV19 to TRBJ2-7; 9 positions match TRBD1. The J segment lost 2 bases and the V segment lost 4 bases, leaving 9 bases of the junction unmatched. The germline CDR1 and CDR2 sequences are LNHDA and SQIVND (reference sequence). The CDR3 covers 16 residues. Here the CDR3 DNA reads TGTGCCAGTAGTAGGTTTTGGGACAGGGAGACCTACGAGCAGTACTTC. Translating gives CASSRFWDRETYEQYF. The full variable domain, completed using reference TRBV19 and TRBJ2-7, is DGGITQSPKYLFRKEGQNVTLSCEQNLNHDAMYWYRQDPGQGLRLIYYSQIVNDFQKGDIAEGYSVSREKKESFPLTVTSAQKNPTAFYLCASSRFWDRETYEQYFGPGTRLTVT.

The genes are TRBV5-1 and TRBJ2-3, with 10 bases aligning to TRBD2. The trim removed 4 bases at V and 6 bases at J, leaving 5 bases unmatched. The V gene's germline CDR1 is SGHRS and CDR2 YFSETQ. This CDR3 contains 14 residues. CDR3 nucleotides: TGCGCCAGCAGCCCGGCTAGCGGGGGTGATACGCAGTATTTT. Amino acid sequence: CASSPASGGDTQYF.

The chain carries TRBV19 and TRBJ1-5; D is undetermined. The CDR3 loop spans 16 amino acids. V gave up 10 bases and J gave up 2 bases, with 21 bases separating them. Germline loops: CDR1 LNHDA, CDR2 SQIVND (reference sequence). The CDR3 DNA follows: TGTGCCACCCTCAACCCCCGGGCGTTTGGCAATCAGCCCCAGCATTTT. This sequence encodes CATLNPRAFGNQPQHF.

V usage is TRBV10-3 and J usage is TRBJ1-2; D not certain. The germline gives CDR1 ENHRY, CDR2 SYGVKD. The V end was cut by 3 bases, the J end by 9 bases, with 14 bases between. The CDR3 totals 13 residues. CDR3 sequence (DNA): TGTGCCATCAGTGACCCGGGGAGGGAAAGCTACACCTTC. Translating gives CAISDPGRESYTF.

The CDR3 loop reads CASSPFGTFDTQYF. For the CDR3, the DNA is TGTGCCAGCAGCCCCTTTGGAACTTTTGATACGCAGTATTTT. V usage is TRBV5-6 and J usage is TRBJ2-3; D call uncertain. Germline V gives CDR1 SGHDT, CDR2 YYEEEE. Deletions cut 4 bases from V and 6 bases from J, with 15 bases between. The CDR3 is 14 amino acids.

The chain links TRBV14 to TRBJ1-3; D is unclear. V dropped 1 base and J dropped 0 bases, with 10 bases sitting between them. The CDR3 extends over 16 amino acids. Germline V gene lookup returns CDR1 SGHDN and CDR2 FVKESK. CDR3 sequence reads: CASSQVQLNSGNTIYF. CDR3 bases: TGTGCCAGCAGCCAAGTCCAACTCAACTCTGGAAACACCATATATTTT.

The chain combines TRBV30 with TRBJ1-1; 10 bases are a match to TRBD1. The CDR3 totals 14 residues. The germline V gene has CDR1 GTSNPN and CDR2 SVGIG (reference sequence). V lost 0 bases and J lost 5; bases outside the gene matches: 3. The CDR3 loop is CAWSVTGGWTEAFF. The CDR3 region has the DNA TGTGCCTGGAGTGTGACAGGGGGCTGGACTGAAGCTTTCTTT.

This chain links TRBV15 with TRBJ1-4; 7 bases agree with TRBD1. This CDR3 has 15 residues. V dropped 5 bases and J dropped 5; count of bases not matched to a gene: 8. CDR1 is LNHNV and CDR2 is YYDKDF in the germline V gene (reference sequence). The CDR3 region is CATSEAGTANEKLFF. The DNA for the CDR3 is TGTGCCACCAGCGAAGCCGGGACAGCGAATGAAAAACTGTTTTTT.

The CDR3 nucleotides are TGTGCCACCGGGACAGGGAATGGCTACACCTTC. It encodes CATGTGNGYTF. This chain connects TRBV2 to TRBJ1-2; 9 bases agree with TRBD1. The CDR3 consists of 11 residues. The V gene's germline CDR1 is SNHLY and CDR2 FYNNEI. The V and J ends lost 10 bases and 6 bases, in that order; junction bases with no gene match: 3.

The V call is TRBV6-5, the J call TRBJ2-7, with a possible D match to TRBD1 (5 bases). Germline V lookup: CDR1 MNHEY, CDR2 SVGAGI. There are 13 residues in the CDR3. V lost 4 bases to trimming and J lost 10 bases, with 17 bases between them. CDR3 sequence (DNA): TGTGCCAGCAGTTCTACTCGGGTAGGGGCCCAGTACTTC. Its translation: CASSSTRVGAQYF.

The chain is built from TRBV18 and TRBJ1-1; 10 bases match TRBD1. The V gene's germline CDR1 is KGHSH and CDR2 LQKENI. V shed 4 bases, J shed 1 base, and the junction held 3 bases outside the gene matches. The CDR3 length is 15 residues. CDR3 loop: CASSQGQGPNTEAFF. As DNA, the CDR3 is TGTGCCAGCTCACAGGGACAGGGGCCGAACACTGAAGCTTTCTTT.

This chain uses TRBV5-1 with TRBJ2-4, with 10 bases fitting TRBD2. CDR1 is SGHRS and CDR2 is YFSETQ in the germline V gene. V lost 1 base to trimming and J lost 3 bases; unmatched junction nucleotides: 7. CDR3 length equals 17 residues. The CDR3 is CASSLPLAGMGKNIQYF. The CDR3 DNA reads TGCGCCAGCAGCTTGCCACTAGCGGGAATGGGCAAAAACATTCAGTACTTC.

J is TRBJ2-5 and V is TRBV6-5; tentative D call: TRBD1 (5 bases). This CDR3 is 15 amino acids long. The germline V gene encodes CDR1 MNHEY and CDR2 SVGAGI. V lost 2 bases to trimming and J lost 3 bases, with 13 bases between them. The CDR3 DNA follows: TGTGCCAGCAGTTACAAGGGGCCAGATAAAGAGACCCAGTACTTC. Amino acid sequence: CASSYKGPDKETQYF.

J is TRBJ1-5 and V is TRBV24-1; D not certain. The germline CDR1 and CDR2 sequences are KGHDR and SFDVKD. V was shortened by 9 bases and J by 2 bases, with 13 bases between the two germline ends. The CDR3 covers 14 residues. The DNA of the CDR3 is TGTGCCACCCAGGCATCGGGTGGCAATCAGCCCCAGCATTTT. This sequence encodes CATQASGGNQPQHF.

This rearrangement joins TRBV30 to TRBJ1-5; D unresolved. The V gene lost 3 bases and the J gene lost 4 bases, with 10 bases spanning the gap. This CDR3 has 13 residues. Germline V gene data show CDR1 as GTSNPN and CDR2 as SVGIG (reference sequence). The CDR3 loop reads CAWSRSANQPQHF. The CDR3 coding sequence is TGTGCCTGGAGCCGTAGTGCGAATCAGCCCCAGCATTTT. The full variable domain, its missing parts supplied by reference TRBV30 and TRBJ1-5, is SQTIHQWPATLVQPVGSPLSLECTVEGTSNPNLYWYRQAAGRGLQLLFYSVGIGQISSEVPQNLSASRPQDRQFILSSKKLLLSDSGFYLCAWSRSANQPQHFGDGTRLSIL.

The chain employs TRBV5-1 and TRBJ1-1; D gene ambiguous. V lost 4 bases and J lost 0, with 7 bases in between. CDR1 is SGHRS and CDR2 is YFSETQ in the germline V gene. The CDR3 runs 13 residues. The CDR3 DNA reads TGCGCCAGCAGCATTAAGATGAACACTGAAGCTTTCTTT. Translation gives CASSIKMNTEAFF.

The chain has TRBV10-3 and TRBJ2-3; the match to TRBD2 covers 8 bases. With 4 bases clipped from V and 6 bases from J, the junction kept 9 bases outside the gene matches. The CDR3 extends over 15 amino acids. Germline CDR1 ENHRY, CDR2 SYGVKD. The CDR3 DNA is TGTGCCATCAGTGGGGGGGTGCGGGAGGAGGATACGCAGTATTTT. This translates into CAISGGVREEDTQYF.

The chain couples TRBV1 to TRBJ1-5. TRBV1 is deemed a pseudogene. This CDR3 has 18 residues. The CDR3 nucleotides are TGCACCAGCAGCCAAGCCCCCGGCGGGCAGGGACGGAATCAGCCCCAGCATTTT. This translates into CTSSQAPGGQGRNQPQHF.

Written as DNA, the CDR3 is TGTGCCAGTAGGGAGACAGCAGGGACCGGGGAGCTGTTTTTT. Translating gives CASRETAGTGELFF. This rearrangement joins TRBV19 to TRBJ2-2; weak D call: TRBD1 (5 bases). The V end lost 6 bases, the J end lost 5 bases, and 13 bases lay between the germline ends. The germline V gene encodes CDR1 LNHDA and CDR2 SQIVND (reference sequence). The CDR3 runs to 14 residues.

The rearrangement links TRBV5-1 to TRBJ1-2, with 8 positions matching TRBD1. Trimming took 6 bases from V and 4 from J; bases not matched to a gene: 20. The CDR3 consists of 18 residues. Germline-derived CDR1 and CDR2 are SGHRS and YFSETQ. The CDR3 bases are TGCGCCAGCACCCCAACGTTGACAGGGGAGGGGTCGATCTATGGCTACACCTTC. Encoded protein: CASTPTLTGEGSIYGYTF.

The rearrangement links TRBV14 to TRBJ2-1; D tentatively reads TRBD1 or TRBD2 (5 bases each). CDR1 is SGHDN, CDR2 FVKESK, per germline. V dropped 0 bases and J dropped 10 bases, with 7 bases sitting between them. The CDR3 is made up of 12 amino acids. CDR3 residues: CASSQEWGEQFF. The CDR3 region has the DNA TGTGCCAGCAGCCAAGAGTGGGGGGAGCAGTTCTTC.

This clone was seen a few times. V is TRBV29-1 and J is TRBJ2-1; D may be TRBD2 (6 bases). V lost 8 bases and J lost 9, with 17 bases in between. Germline CDR1 reads SQVTM; CDR2 reads ANQGSEA. The CDR3 has 12 residues. This CDR3 is CSTAAGISEQFF. The CDR3 DNA reads TGCAGCACGGCTGCGGGGATCAGTGAGCAGTTCTTC.

V gene TRBV6-6 combines with J gene TRBJ2-7; TRBD2 is a possible D gene (6 bases). The CDR3 runs to 15 residues. Germline CDR1 reads MNHNY; CDR2 reads SVGAGI (reference sequence). V shed 5 bases and J shed 2 bases, with 16 bases lying between them. For the CDR3, the DNA is TGTGCCAGCAGTAATGTTAAGCGGGCCACCTACGAGCAGTACTTC. Translated: CASSNVKRATYEQYF.

This clone came up once. CDR3 sequence reads: CSASRGVNEKLFF. CDR3 bases: TGCAGTGCTAGTCGGGGGGTCAATGAAAAACTGTTTTTT. The chain combines TRBV20-1 with TRBJ1-4, with D possibly being TRBD1 (5 bases). CDR3 length equals 13 residues. Germline V lookup: CDR1 DFQATT, CDR2 SNEGSKA (reference sequence). Between the trimmed V and J ends, which lost 3 bases and 5 bases, there was a span of 10 bases.

This clone appeared once. The chain joins TRBV4-2 to TRBJ2-7, with a possible D match to TRBD1 (5 bases). The CDR3 is 15 amino acids. V gave up 0 bases and J gave up 2 bases, with 11 bases separating them. Germline assignment: CDR1 LGHNA and CDR2 YNFKEQ. CDR3: CASSQDSDTTYEQYF. CDR3 nucleotide sequence: TGTGCCAGCAGCCAAGATTCGGACACAACCTACGAGCAGTACTTC.